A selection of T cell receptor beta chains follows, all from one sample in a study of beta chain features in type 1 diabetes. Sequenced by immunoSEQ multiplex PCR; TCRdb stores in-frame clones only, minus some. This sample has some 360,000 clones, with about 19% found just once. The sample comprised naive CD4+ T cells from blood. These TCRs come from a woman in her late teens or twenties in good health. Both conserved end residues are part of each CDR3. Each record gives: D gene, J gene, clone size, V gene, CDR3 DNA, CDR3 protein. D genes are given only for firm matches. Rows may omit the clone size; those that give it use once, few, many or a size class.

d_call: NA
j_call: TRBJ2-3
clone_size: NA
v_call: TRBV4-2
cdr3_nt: TGTGCCAGCAGCCAAGATTTGGTCGGAGATACGCAGTATTTT
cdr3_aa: CASSQDLVGDTQYF

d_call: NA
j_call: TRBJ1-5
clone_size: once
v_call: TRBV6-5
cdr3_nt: TGTGCCAGCAGCGCCGGGACACTAAATCAGCCCCAGCATTTT
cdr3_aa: CASSAGTLNQPQHF

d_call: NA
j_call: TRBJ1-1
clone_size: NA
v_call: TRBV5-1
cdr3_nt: TGCGCCAGCGGCCGTGTTAGCGCTGAAGCTTTCTTT
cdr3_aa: CASGRVSAEAFF

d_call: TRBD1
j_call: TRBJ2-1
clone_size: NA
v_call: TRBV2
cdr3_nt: TGTGCCAGCACCCCGGACAGGGGGAGCTACAATGAGCAGTTCTTC
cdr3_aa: CASTPDRGSYNEQFF

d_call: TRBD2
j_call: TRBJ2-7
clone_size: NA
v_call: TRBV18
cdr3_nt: TGTGCCAGCTCCCGGACTAGCACCATCGGGGACGAGCAGTACTTC
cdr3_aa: CASSRTSTIGDEQYF

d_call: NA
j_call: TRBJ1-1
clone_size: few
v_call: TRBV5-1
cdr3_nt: TGCGCCAGCAGCACGGGTTTGGGCACTGAAGCTTTCTTT
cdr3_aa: CASSTGLGTEAFF

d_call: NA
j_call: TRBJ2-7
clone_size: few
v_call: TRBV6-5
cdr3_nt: TGTGCCAGCAGACCCGGGGACTCCTCGAGGGCCGAGCAGTACTTC
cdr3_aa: CASRPGDSSRAEQYF

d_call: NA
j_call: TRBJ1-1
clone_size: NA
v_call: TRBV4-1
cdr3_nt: TGCGCCAGCAGGGGCTCGGGGACTGAAGCTTTCTTT
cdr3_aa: CASRGSGTEAFF

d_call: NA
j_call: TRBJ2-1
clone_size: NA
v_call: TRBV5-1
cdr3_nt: TGCGCCAGCAGCTTGGACGGAGCCTACAATGAGCAGTTCTTC
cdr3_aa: CASSLDGAYNEQFF

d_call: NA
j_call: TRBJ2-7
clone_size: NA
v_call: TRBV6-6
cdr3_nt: TGTGCCAGCAGGCAACAGGGCCGCGAGCAGTACTTC
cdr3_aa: CASRQQGREQYF

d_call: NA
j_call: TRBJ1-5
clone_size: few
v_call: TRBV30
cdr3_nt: TGTGCCTGGAGTTCGACAGGCATACAGCCCCAGCATTTT
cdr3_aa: CAWSSTGIQPQHF

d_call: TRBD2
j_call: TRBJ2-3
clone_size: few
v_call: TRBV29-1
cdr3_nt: TGCAGCGCCACAGCGGGGTCGGGCACAGATACGCAGTATTTT
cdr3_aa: CSATAGSGTDTQYF

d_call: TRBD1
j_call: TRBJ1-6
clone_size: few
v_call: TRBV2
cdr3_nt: TGTGCCAGCAGTGGGGGACAGGGGGCTTCACCCCTCCACTTT
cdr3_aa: CASSGGQGASPLHF

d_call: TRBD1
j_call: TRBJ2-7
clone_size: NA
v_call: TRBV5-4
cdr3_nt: TGTGCCAGCAGCTCCGACAGGGTCGAGCAGTACTTC
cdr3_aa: CASSSDRVEQYF

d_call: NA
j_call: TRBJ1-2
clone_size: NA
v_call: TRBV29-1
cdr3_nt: TGCAGCGTTGGGACAGAGTTCGGCTACACCTTC
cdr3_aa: CSVGTEFGYTF

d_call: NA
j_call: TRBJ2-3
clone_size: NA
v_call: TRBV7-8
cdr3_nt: TGTGCCAGCAGCTTGAGGACAGCCTGGGATACGCAGTATTTT
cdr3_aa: CASSLRTAWDTQYF

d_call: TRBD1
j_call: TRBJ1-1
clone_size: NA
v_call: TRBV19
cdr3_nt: TGTGCCAGTAGTGGGGGACAGGGGTTGACTGAAGCTTTCTTT
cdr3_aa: CASSGGQGLTEAFF

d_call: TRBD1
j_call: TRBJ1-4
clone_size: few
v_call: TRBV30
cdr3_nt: TGTGCCTGGAGGACAGGGGTGGCGGAAAAACTGTTTTTT
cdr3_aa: CAWRTGVAEKLFF

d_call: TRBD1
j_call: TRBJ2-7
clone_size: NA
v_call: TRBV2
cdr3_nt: TGTGCCAGCCTGAAGGGACAGGGATTATACGAGCAGTACTTC
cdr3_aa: CASLKGQGLYEQYF

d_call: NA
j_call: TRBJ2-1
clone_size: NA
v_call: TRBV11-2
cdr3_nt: TGTGCCAGCAGCCTCCCGGGGAGGTCCTACAATGAGCAGTTCTTC
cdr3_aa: CASSLPGRSYNEQFF

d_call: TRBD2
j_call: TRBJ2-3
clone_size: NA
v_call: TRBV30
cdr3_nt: TGTGCCTGGAGTTCCACCCGGACTAGCGGGAGAACAGATACGCAGTATTTT
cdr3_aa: CAWSSTRTSGRTDTQYF

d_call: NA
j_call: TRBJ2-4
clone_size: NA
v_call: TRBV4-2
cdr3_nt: TGTGCCAGCAGCCAAGATCGAGGGCTCCCCGACATTCAGTACTTC
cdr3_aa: CASSQDRGLPDIQYF

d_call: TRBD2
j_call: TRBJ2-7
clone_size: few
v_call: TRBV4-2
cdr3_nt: TGTGCCAGCGCCCAAGGACTAGCTGGGACCTACGAGCAGTACTTC
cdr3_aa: CASAQGLAGTYEQYF

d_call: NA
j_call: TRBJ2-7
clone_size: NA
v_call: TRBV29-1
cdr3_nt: TGCAGCGTTGCGGGGACACCCTACGAGCAGTACTTC
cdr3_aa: CSVAGTPYEQYF

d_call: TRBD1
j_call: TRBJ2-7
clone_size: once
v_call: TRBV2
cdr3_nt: TGTGCCAGCGATGGTCGGGACAGGGGAACCTACGAGCAGTACTTC
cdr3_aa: CASDGRDRGTYEQYF

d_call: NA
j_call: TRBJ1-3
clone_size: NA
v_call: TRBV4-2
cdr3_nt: TGTGCCAGCAGCCCTGCCGCACAGGGCTCTGGAAACACCATATATTTT
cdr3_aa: CASSPAAQGSGNTIYF

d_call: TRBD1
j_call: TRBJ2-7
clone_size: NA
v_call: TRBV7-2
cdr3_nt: TGTGCCAGCAGCGGAGACAGGGTCTCCTACGAGCAGTACTTC
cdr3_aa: CASSGDRVSYEQYF

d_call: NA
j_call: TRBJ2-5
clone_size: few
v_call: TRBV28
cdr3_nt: TGTGCCAGTACTAGGACGGTATGGGGGACCCAGTACTTC
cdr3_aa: CASTRTVWGTQYF

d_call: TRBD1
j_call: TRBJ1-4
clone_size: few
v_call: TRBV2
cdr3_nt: TGTGCCACACAGAAAGACAGGGAAGTTGGAAAACTGTTTTTT
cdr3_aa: CATQKDREVGKLFF

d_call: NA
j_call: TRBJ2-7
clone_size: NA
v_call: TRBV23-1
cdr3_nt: TGCGCCAGGCACCGACACCCCGTATACGAGCAGTACTTC
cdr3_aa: CARHRHPVYEQYF

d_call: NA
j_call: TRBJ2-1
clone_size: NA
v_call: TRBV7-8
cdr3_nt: TGTGCCAGCAGCCCCGCCCTAGCGACCGGCTACAATGAGCAGTTCTTC
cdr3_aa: CASSPALATGYNEQFF

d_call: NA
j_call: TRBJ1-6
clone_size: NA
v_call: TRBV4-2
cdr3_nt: TGTGCCAGCAGCCCCCGGGACAATCATTCACCCCTCCACTTT
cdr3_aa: CASSPRDNHSPLHF

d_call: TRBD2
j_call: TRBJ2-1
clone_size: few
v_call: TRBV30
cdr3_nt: TGTGCCTGGAGTGGGGGACTAGCTCGGGGAGAGCAGTTCTTC
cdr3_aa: CAWSGGLARGEQFF

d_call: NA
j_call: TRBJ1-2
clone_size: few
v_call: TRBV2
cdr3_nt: TGTGCCAGCAGTGTAAACAGCATCTATGGCTACACCTTC
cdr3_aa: CASSVNSIYGYTF

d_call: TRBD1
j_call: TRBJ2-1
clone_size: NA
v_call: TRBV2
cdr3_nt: TGTGCCAGCAAAACCGGGACAGATTTTTTAAGCTCCTACAATGAGCAGTTCTTC
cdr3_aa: CASKTGTDFLSSYNEQFF

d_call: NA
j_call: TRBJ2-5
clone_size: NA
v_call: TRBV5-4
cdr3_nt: TGTGCCAGCAGCTTGCGACTAGGGCGGGAGACCCAGTACTTC
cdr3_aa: CASSLRLGRETQYF

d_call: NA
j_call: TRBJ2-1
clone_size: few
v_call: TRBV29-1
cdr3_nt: TGCAGCGTTGTCCCCCGCGGAGCTAGCTCCTACAATGAGCAGTTCTTC
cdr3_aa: CSVVPRGASSYNEQFF

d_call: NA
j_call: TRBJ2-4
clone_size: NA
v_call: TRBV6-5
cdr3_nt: TGTGCCAGCAGCCGCGGGGCCAAAAACATTCAGTACTTC
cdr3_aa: CASSRGAKNIQYF

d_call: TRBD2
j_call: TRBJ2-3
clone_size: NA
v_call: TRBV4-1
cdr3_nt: TGCGCCAGCAGCCCGGGACTAGCGGGGATTAGCACAGATACGCAGTATTTT
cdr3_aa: CASSPGLAGISTDTQYF

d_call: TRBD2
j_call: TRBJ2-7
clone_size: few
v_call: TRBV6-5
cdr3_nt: TGTGCCAGCACTTACAGCGGGGGCCACTACGAGCAGTACTTC
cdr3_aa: CASTYSGGHYEQYF

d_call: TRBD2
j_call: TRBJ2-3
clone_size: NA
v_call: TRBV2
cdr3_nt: TGTGCCAGCAGCCCAACTAGCGGGGGACCAGATACGCAGTATTTT
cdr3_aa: CASSPTSGGPDTQYF

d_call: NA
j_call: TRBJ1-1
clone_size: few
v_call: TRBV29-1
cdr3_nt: TGCAGCGTACAGCCTCAAGGGAACACTGAAGCTTTCTTT
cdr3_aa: CSVQPQGNTEAFF

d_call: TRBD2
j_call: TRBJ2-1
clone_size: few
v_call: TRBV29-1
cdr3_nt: TGCAGCGTGACATCAGCGGGAGGGAGCTCCTACAATGAGCAGTTCTTC
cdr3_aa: CSVTSAGGSSYNEQFF

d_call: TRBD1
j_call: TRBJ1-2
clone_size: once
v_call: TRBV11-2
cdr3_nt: TGTGCCAGCAGCCCACGGACAGGGACGGGCTATGGCTACACCTTC
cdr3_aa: CASSPRTGTGYGYTF

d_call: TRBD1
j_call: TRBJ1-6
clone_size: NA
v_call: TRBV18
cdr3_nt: TGTGCCAGCTCACCTATTCGGACAGGGCAAGGGAGTTCACCCCTCCACTTT
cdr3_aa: CASSPIRTGQGSSPLHF

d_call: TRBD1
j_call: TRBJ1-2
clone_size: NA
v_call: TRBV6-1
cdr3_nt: TGTGCCAGCAGTGATGGCCCACCGGGACAGGGTAGGGACACCTTC
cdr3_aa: CASSDGPPGQGRDTF